The 27 T cell receptor beta chains below all came from one sample that was sequenced in a study of cytomegalovirus exposure and HLA in healthy donors. 13 Jbeta primers and 60 Vbeta primers were used for the PCR. Data came from immunoSEQ multiplex PCR; TCRdb stores just in-frame clones and leaves some out. The sample holds around 150,000 clones, 80% seen once. Sequenced input: PBMCs. These receptors all stem from a man aged 18-30 years in good health and CMV-seropositive.

V gene TRBV6-5 combines with J gene TRBJ1-3; D gene unclear. Germline CDR1 MNHEY, CDR2 SVGAGI. V lost 6 bases to trimming and J lost 0 bases, with 12 bases between them. This CDR3 comprises 15 residues. The CDR3 spells CASSPERGSGNTIYF. DNA of the CDR3: TGTGCCAGCAGCCCAGAACGGGGCTCTGGAAACACCATATATTTT.

V usage is TRBV28 and J usage is TRBJ1-1, with D perhaps TRBD1 (6 bases). The V and J ends lost 2 bases and 3 bases respectively, with 7 bases between them. CDR1 MDHEN and CDR2 SYDVKM come from the germline V gene. The CDR3 has 13 amino acids. The CDR3 protein is CASSLTGYTEAFF. DNA of the CDR3: TGTGCCAGCAGTTTAACAGGGTACACTGAAGCTTTCTTT.

The chain combines TRBV10-1 with TRBJ2-5, with D possibly matching TRBD1 (6 bases). The CDR3 consists of 13 residues. With 4 bases removed from V and 2 bases from J, the gap between germline ends came to 8 bases. Germline-derived CDR1 and CDR2 are WNHNN and SYGVQD (reference sequence). The CDR3 nucleotides read TGCGCCAGCAGTGCAGGGGCACAAGAGACCCAGTACTTC. Translated, it gives CASSAGAQETQYF.

J is TRBJ2-7 and V is TRBV28; D remains ambiguous. CDR1 MDHEN and CDR2 SYDVKM come from the germline V gene. This CDR3 comprises 14 residues. With 6 bases removed from V and 0 bases from J, the gap between germline ends came to 12 bases. CDR3 in DNA: TGTGCCAGCAGCTCCGAAATGAGCTCCTACGAGCAGTACTTC. Translated: CASSSEMSSYEQYF.

J is TRBJ1-1 and V is TRBV28; no reliable D call. Trimming stripped 3 bases from V and 1 base from J, with 9 bases between. There are 14 residues in the CDR3. Germline-derived CDR1 and CDR2 are MDHEN and SYDVKM. CDR3 amino acids: CASSFRLPNTEAFF. The CDR3 coding sequence is TGTGCCAGCAGTTTTAGACTCCCGAACACTGAAGCTTTCTTT.

The chain uses TRBV9 and TRBJ2-1; TRBD2 matches 10 bases. The V and J ends lost 3 bases and 7 bases, in that order; junction bases with no gene match: 7. CDR1 SGDLS and CDR2 YYNGEE come from the germline V gene. The CDR3 is 15 amino acids. In DNA form, the CDR3 reads TGTGCCAGCAGCGGTCTAGCGGGAGTAGAAAATGAGCAGTTCTTC. Amino acid sequence: CASSGLAGVENEQFF.

To note about this clone: Sequence at one end of the junction differs from germline and may be a read error. This chain links TRBV20-1 with TRBJ1-2, with 8 bases that match TRBD1. Germline V CDR1 and CDR2: DFQATT, SNEGSKA (reference sequence). The CDR3 totals 11 residues. CDR3 protein: CSAWTGIETVF. CDR3 coding DNA: TGCAGTGCTTGGACAGGGATAGAGACCGTCTTC.

The chain couples TRBV29-1 to TRBJ1-2; D might be TRBD1 (5 bases). Trimming removed 4 bases at V and 4 bases at J, with 16 bases between. CDR1 is SQVTM and CDR2 is ANQGSEA in the germline V gene. The CDR3 extends over 14 amino acids. This chain's CDR3 is CSVVKWGGSYGYTF. The CDR3 DNA reads TGCAGCGTTGTCAAATGGGGCGGGAGCTATGGCTACACCTTC.

This clone came up a few times. This rearrangement joins TRBV28 to TRBJ1-5, with no clear D. Trimming stripped 7 bases from V and 11 bases from J, with 15 bases between. Looked up from germline, CDR1 is MDHEN and CDR2 is SYDVKM. The CDR3 loop spans 12 amino acids. The CDR3 coding sequence is TGTGCCAGCAACCCCACTCAAGGAGCCCAGCATTTT. This codes for CASNPTQGAQHF.

V is TRBV27 and J is TRBJ2-5; the D gene is possibly TRBD2 (6 bases). This CDR3 comprises 17 residues. Germline V gene sequence: CDR1 MNHEY, CDR2 SMNVEV (reference sequence). Trimming removed 5 bases from V and 0 bases from J, with 19 bases in between. The CDR3 loop reads CASSRFGGIWDQETQYF. CDR3 nucleotide sequence: TGTGCCAGCAGTAGGTTCGGAGGGATTTGGGACCAAGAGACCCAGTACTTC.

This rearrangement joins TRBV27 to TRBJ2-1; D not resolved. This CDR3 is 15 amino acids long. Trimming pared 5 bases from V and 1 base from J, leaving 12 bases between. Germline lookup yields CDR1 MNHEY and CDR2 SMNVEV (reference sequence). The CDR3 sequence is CASSLPPGSYNEQFF. In DNA form, the CDR3 reads TGTGCCAGCAGTCTACCCCCGGGTTCCTACAATGAGCAGTTCTTC.

The chain is built from TRBV4-3 and TRBJ2-7; possible D gene TRBD2, 5 bases. CDR3 length equals 13 residues. Germline V gene lookup returns CDR1 LGHNA and CDR2 YSLEER. Trimming removed 2 bases from V and 4 bases from J, with 9 bases in between. The CDR3 sequence is CASSQTRGYEQYF. The DNA for the CDR3 is TGCGCCAGCAGCCAAACCCGGGGATACGAGCAGTACTTC.

The V and J genes are TRBV19 and TRBJ1-5, with D tentatively TRBD1 (5 bases). The length of the CDR3 is 14 residues. V was shortened by 3 bases and J by 7 bases, with 13 bases between the two germline ends. Germline values: CDR1 LNHDA, CDR2 SQIVND (reference sequence). As DNA, the CDR3 is TGTGCCAGTAGTATTCTTGGCCAGGGCCAGCCCCAGCATTTT. Its protein is CASSILGQGQPQHF.

Concerning this clone: Distinct nucleotide sequences in the sample also encode this CDR3. CDR3 nucleotides: TGCGCCAGCAGTCTCTTAGACAATGAGCAGTTCTTC. It yields the protein CASSLLDNEQFF. The V gene is TRBV5-1, the J gene TRBJ2-1; D gene ambiguous. Germline lookup yields CDR1 SGHRS and CDR2 YFSETQ. CDR3 length equals 12 residues. With 5 bases removed from V and 5 bases from J, the gap between germline ends came to 8 bases.

The chain joins TRBV30 to TRBJ1-5; TRBD1 aligns across 7 bases. Trimming cost V 0 bases and J 4 bases; bases outside gene matches: 12. Germline V lookup: CDR1 GTSNPN, CDR2 SVGIG (reference sequence). This CDR3 is 17 amino acids long. The CDR3 DNA sequence: TGTGCCTGGAGTGTAAGGGCGAGGACAGGAAGGAATCAGCCCCAGCATTTT. Translated, it gives CAWSVRARTGRNQPQHF.

The chain recombines TRBV5-1 with TRBJ2-3; D gene unclear. Looked up from germline, CDR1 is SGHRS and CDR2 is YFSETQ. The V and J ends lost 4 bases and 3 bases respectively, with 9 bases between them. The length of the CDR3 is 13 residues. The CDR3 region has the DNA TGCGCCAGCAGCCCCCCCTCGACAGATACGCAGTATTTT. This translates into CASSPPSTDTQYF.

The rearrangement joins TRBV4-2 to TRBJ2-2; unclear D gene. Trimming stripped 0 bases from V and 4 bases from J, with 6 bases between. The CDR3 loop spans 14 amino acids. Germline values: CDR1 LGHNA, CDR2 YNFKEQ. The chain's CDR3 is CASSQDRFTGELFF. The CDR3 DNA reads as TGTGCCAGCAGCCAAGACAGATTCACCGGGGAGCTGTTTTTT.

This clone was detected once. The chain carries TRBV7-9 and TRBJ2-1; TRBD2 matches at 7 bases. Looked up from germline, CDR1 is SEHNR and CDR2 is FQNEAQ (reference sequence). The junction had 7 bases not matched to a gene; V was cut back by 5 bases and J by 0 bases. The CDR3 totals 16 residues. The CDR3 sequence is CASSPGGGGSYNEQFF. CDR3 in DNA: TGTGCCAGCAGCCCGGGGGGAGGAGGCTCCTACAATGAGCAGTTCTTC.

The rearrangement uses TRBV11-2 and TRBJ1-5; TRBD1 is a possible D gene (5 bases). Trimming pared 6 bases from V and 4 bases from J, leaving 13 bases between. Germline values: CDR1 SGHAT, CDR2 FQNNGV. The CDR3 totals 14 residues. The CDR3 DNA sequence: TGTGCCAGCAGGGGGGGGAACAGGAATCAGCCCCAGCATTTT. Its translation is CASRGGNRNQPQHF.

J is TRBJ2-3 and V is TRBV30, with TRBD2 as a possible D gene (6 bases). Germline V lookup: CDR1 GTSNPN, CDR2 SVGIG (reference sequence). The CDR3 is made up of 14 amino acids. V was pared by 2 bases and J by 5 bases, with 14 bases between. This chain's CDR3 is CAWSPFGGEDTQYF. The CDR3 DNA reads TGTGCCTGGAGTCCCTTTGGCGGGGAAGATACGCAGTATTTT.

V gene TRBV29-1 combines with J gene TRBJ2-7, with 8 positions matching TRBD2. CDR1 is SQVTM, CDR2 ANQGSEA, per germline. This CDR3 region has 12 residues. Unmatched junction bases numbered 9, after V lost 7 bases and J lost 7 bases. CDR3 amino acids: CSAGGGEREQYF. CDR3 coding DNA: TGCAGCGCGGGGGGGGGCGAGAGGGAGCAGTACTTC.

A few counts support this clone. This rearrangement joins TRBV28 to TRBJ2-2; 9 bases map to TRBD1. The CDR3 consists of 15 residues. Germline V CDR1 and CDR2: MDHEN, SYDVKM. V trimming: 5 bases; J trimming: 6 bases; junction bases outside the gene matches: 7. The CDR3 DNA reads TGTGCCAGCAGTCATGACAGGGGGGAGGCCGGGGAGCTGTTTTTT. Translated: CASSHDRGEAGELFF.

The V gene is TRBV10-3, the J gene TRBJ2-3, with D perhaps matching TRBD1 (6 bases). V was trimmed by 2 bases and J by 5 bases, leaving 14 bases between them. Germline lookup yields CDR1 ENHRY and CDR2 SYGVKD. The CDR3 runs to 15 residues. This CDR3 reads CAISEVGAEEDTQYF. The CDR3 nucleotides are TGTGCCATCAGTGAGGTGGGGGCTGAAGAAGATACGCAGTATTTT.

The chain combines TRBV28 with TRBJ2-3; TRBD2 aligns across 7 bases. V was pared by 6 bases and J by 2 bases, with 11 bases of the junction left unmatched. The CDR3 totals 16 residues. CDR1 and CDR2 (germline): MDHEN, SYDVKM. CDR3 in amino acids: CASSPWGGTYTDTQYF. The CDR3 DNA reads TGTGCCAGCAGCCCTTGGGGGGGGACCTACACAGATACGCAGTATTTT.

The chain employs TRBV5-1 and TRBJ2-1; tentative D call: TRBD1 (6 bases). The ends were cut back, 3 bases at V and 0 bases at J, with 13 bases in the middle. The CDR3 loop spans 16 amino acids. CDR1 and CDR2 from the germline V gene are SGHRS and YFSETQ. CDR3 residues: CASSSPGDPSYNEQFF. The DNA of the CDR3 is TGCGCCAGCAGCTCCCCAGGGGACCCCTCCTACAATGAGCAGTTCTTC.

This clone occurred once. The chain employs TRBV9 and TRBJ1-1, with D possibly TRBD1 on 5 matching bases. Germline lookup yields CDR1 SGDLS and CDR2 YYNGEE. Trimming removed 2 bases at V and 0 bases at J, with 11 bases between. The CDR3 covers 15 residues. CDR3 bases: TGTGCCAGCAGCGTTGCGGGGGGAATGAACACTGAAGCTTTCTTT. It specifies CASSVAGGMNTEAFF. The full variable domain, rest sourced from reference TRBV9 and TRBJ1-1, is DSGVTQTPKHLITATGQRVTLRCSPRSGDLSVYWYQQSLDQGLQFLIQYYNGEERAKGNILERFSAQQFPDLHSELNLSSLELGDSALYFCASSVAGGMNTEAFFGQGTRLTVV.

Worth noting for this clone: At one end, the junction sequence differs from germline, possibly due to a read error. The chain recombines TRBV5-1 with TRBJ1-5, with D unresolved. CDR1 and CDR2 (germline): SGHRS, YFSETQ. The CDR3 is 11 residues long. The CDR3 DNA is TGCGCCAGCTCTACGGAGACTCGGGGATTTTTT. Translating gives CASSTETRGFF.